This TCR beta chain was found in a study of blood T cell repertoires in COVID-19. Study background: Acute and convalescent COVID-19 samples came from the United States, Italy and Spain. Sample material is recorded as cDNA or gDNA derived from T cells, B-cell-depleted T cells, or PBMCs.

Authors' processing steps: Amplification of reference gene primers provided the estimated nucleated cell counts. Assay used: immunoSEQ multiplex PCR; TCRdb lists only in-frame clones, some missing. D and trimming were read from the DNA, whereas the V and J calls and clone size are those reported in that table. The table shows about 34,000 clones, with 88% occurring only once. This clonotype was obtained from a man aged 60-69 years with active COVID-19. The material sequenced was peripheral blood.

CDR3 region: CASSIDGPGLRFVNEQFF. The CDR3 DNA follows: TGTGCCAGTAGTATAGACGGTCCGGGACTGAGGTTCGTCAATGAGCAGTTCTTC. The chain carries TRBV19 and TRBJ2-1; D may be TRBD2 (6 bases). This CDR3 is 18 amino acids long. Germline CDR1 is LNHDA and CDR2 is SQIVND (reference sequence). Trimming removed 0 bases at V and 6 bases at J, with 21 bases between.